These 32 T cell receptor beta chains were all obtained from the same sample, sequenced in a study of response to subunit inactivated influenza vaccine. One entry per CDR3 protein, called by TCRdb with MiXCR from the RT-PCR reads. The sample has some 300,000 distinct CDR3 sequences, 22% seen once. The material sequenced was PBMCs from blood, taken 21 months after vaccination. These receptors came from a man in his fifties or sixties who received an inactivated influenza vaccine.

The V and J genes are TRBV5-6 and TRBJ2-1; D tentatively fits TRBD1 or TRBD2 (5 bases each). V was shortened by 3 bases and J by 0 bases, with 16 bases between the two germline ends. Germline lookup yields CDR1 SGHDT and CDR2 YYEEEE. This CDR3 region has 17 residues. The DNA for the CDR3 is TGTGCCAGCAGCTATCTGGGGCGGAGGAGCTCCTACAATGAGCAGTTCTTC. It yields the protein CASSYLGRRSSYNEQFF.

This clonotype showed up many times. The chain joins TRBV20-1 to TRBJ1-5, with no clear D. This CDR3 has 10 amino acids. Germline assignment: CDR1 DFQATT and CDR2 SNEGSKA (reference sequence). V was trimmed by 5 bases and J by 7 bases, leaving 6 bases between them. The DNA of the CDR3 is TGCAGTGCTCCGGGGCAGCCCCAGCATTTT. Amino acid sequence: CSAPGQPQHF.

This clonotype was counted only a few times. The chain links TRBV10-3 to TRBJ1-5; D gene uncertain. The CDR3 is 14 amino acids. Trimming shortened V by 2 bases and J by 3 bases, and 8 bases separated the two germline ends. Germline assignment: CDR1 ENHRY and CDR2 SYGVKD. CDR3 region: CAISEGLSNQPQHF. In nucleotides, the CDR3 is TGTGCCATCAGTGAGGGACTCTCCAATCAGCCCCAGCATTTT.

This clonotype was seen at least ten times. The chain combines TRBV11-2 with TRBJ1-4; D gene unclear. The germline gives CDR1 SGHAT, CDR2 FQNNGV. V was shortened by 0 bases and J by 10 bases, with 6 bases between the two germline ends. This CDR3 comprises 12 residues. CDR3 residues: CASSLDLGKLFF. Here the CDR3 DNA reads TGTGCCAGCAGCTTAGACTTGGGAAAACTGTTTTTT.

The chain recombines TRBV21-1 with TRBJ2-4; the DNA was not compared with TRBD2, the D call given in the table. TRBV21-1 is a pseudogene locus. There are 17 residues in the CDR3. In DNA, the CDR3 is TGTGCCAGCAGCAAAAGGCGGGAGCGGTGGGCCAAAAACATTCAGTACTTC. Amino acids: CASSKRRERWAKNIQYF.

This clonotype has just a few counts. The rearrangement links TRBV4-1 to TRBJ1-1, with D maybe TRBD1 (5 bases). The V gene's germline CDR1 is MGHRA and CDR2 YSYEKL. The CDR3 sequence is 12 residues long. V lost 4 bases to trimming and J lost 7 bases, with 10 bases between them. This CDR3 is CASSLLGGEAFF. Here the CDR3 DNA reads TGCGCCAGCAGCCTCTTGGGGGGTGAAGCTTTCTTT.

This chain uses TRBV28 with TRBJ2-7; possible D gene TRBD1, 6 bases. CDR1 and CDR2 from the germline V gene are MDHEN and SYDVKM. The CDR3 sequence is 16 residues long. V was trimmed by 8 bases and J by 0 bases, leaving 20 bases between them. CDR3 DNA sequence: TGTGCCAGCGACGCGCAAACGCACAGGGTCTCCTACGAGCAGTACTTC. Its protein is CASDAQTHRVSYEQYF.

The chain recombines TRBV6-2 or TRBV6-3 with TRBJ2-7, with D unresolved. This CDR3 region has 13 residues. Per germline, CDR1 MNHEY and CDR2 SVGEGT. Trimming took off 0 bases at V and 5 bases at J, with 8 bases between the two ends. In DNA, the CDR3 is TGTGCCAGCAGTTACTCACCCGGGCACGAGCAGTACTTC. Translated: CASSYSPGHEQYF.

This clonotype was seen only a few times. The chain joins TRBV29-1 to TRBJ1-4; D remains ambiguous. The CDR3 is 11 residues long. The germline V gene has CDR1 SQVTM and CDR2 ANQGSEA. The V and J ends lost 6 bases and 8 bases respectively, with 10 bases between them. Written as DNA, the CDR3 is TGCAGCGTAGGCTTCTTGGAAAAACTGTTTTTT. This translates into CSVGFLEKLFF.

This clonotype was recorded many times. This chain joins TRBV5-5 and TRBJ1-2, with D possibly matching TRBD1 (5 bases). V was cut by 0 bases and J by 0 bases, with 12 bases left in between. CDR1 and CDR2 from the germline V gene are SGHKS and YYEKEE (reference sequence). The CDR3 consists of 16 residues. This chain's CDR3 is CASSLVLSTANYGYTF. The CDR3 nucleotides are TGTGCCAGCAGCTTGGTTCTATCGACAGCTAACTATGGCTACACCTTC. Using reference TRBV5-5 and TRBJ1-2 for the parts outside the CDR3, the full variable domain is DAGVTQSPTHLIKTRGQQVTLRCSPISGHKSVSWYQQVLGQGPQFIFQYYEKEERGRGNFPDRFSARQFPNYSSELNVNALLLGDSALYLCASSLVLSTANYGYTFGSGTRLTVV.

In DNA, the CDR3 is TGTGCCAGCAGGGGACAGGGTTCTGGCTATGGCTACACCTTC. Its translation is CASRGQGSGYGYTF. The chain has TRBV6-1 and TRBJ1-2; 9 positions match TRBD1. CDR1 and CDR2 from the germline V gene are MNHNS and SASEGT. After removal of 6 bases from V and 4 bases from J, the junction contained 6 bases not matched to a gene. The CDR3 sequence is 14 residues long.

This clonotype was observed a few times. The chain uses TRBV6-1 and TRBJ1-5; D may be TRBD1 (6 bases). V lost 1 base and J lost 3, with 10 bases in between. Germline CDR1 reads MNHNS; CDR2 reads SASEGT. This CDR3 is built from 15 residues. Written as DNA, the CDR3 is TGTGCCAGCAGTGAAGGGACAGCCCACAATCAGCCCCAGCATTTT. It codes for CASSEGTAHNQPQHF.

The CDR3, as DNA: TGTGCCAGCAGTTTAAGCCCAGGCAGGGCCGAGCAGTACTTC. Its protein is CASSLSPGRAEQYF. This chain connects TRBV28 to TRBJ2-7, with D perhaps TRBD1 (5 bases). Trimming took off 2 bases at V and 6 bases at J, with 14 bases between the two ends. Germline V gene lookup returns CDR1 MDHEN and CDR2 SYDVKM. The CDR3 length is 14 residues.

This clonotype was found many times. The J gene is TRBJ1-6, the V gene TRBV4-3; TRBD1 aligns across 11 bases. The CDR3 has 16 residues. Germline CDR1 LGHNA, CDR2 YSLEER. J was trimmed by 7 bases and V by 3 bases; bases with no gene match: 5. CDR3 DNA: TGCGCCAGCAGCCAGGACAGGGGGCGTCGAAATTCACCCCTCCACTTT. Translated, it gives CASSQDRGRRNSPLHF.

This clonotype has just one count. J is TRBJ2-2 and V is TRBV7-9, with 7 positions matching TRBD1. This CDR3 contains 15 residues. Unmatched junction bases numbered 9, after V lost 7 bases and J lost 4 bases. Germline V gene sequence: CDR1 SEHNR, CDR2 FQNEAQ (reference sequence). CDR3 nucleotides: TGTGCCAGCACCCCGGGACAGTCTCTCACCGGGGAGCTGTTTTTT. Its protein is CASTPGQSLTGELFF.

In this sample, this clonotype turned up a few times. The J gene is TRBJ2-7, the V gene TRBV27; TRBD2 agrees at 13 bases. Germline lookup yields CDR1 MNHEY and CDR2 SMNVEV (reference sequence). J was trimmed by 5 bases and V by 4 bases; bases with no gene match: 11. The CDR3 has 17 residues. The CDR3 nucleotides are TGTGCCAGCAGTTCTAATAAAGCGACTAGCGGGAGGAACGAGCAGTACTTC. Translation: CASSSNKATSGRNEQYF.

The chain couples TRBV27 to TRBJ2-1; 13 bases agree with TRBD2. This CDR3 spans 18 amino acids. The germline CDR1 and CDR2 sequences are MNHEY and SMNVEV (reference sequence). V was pared by 5 bases and J by 9 bases, with 16 bases of the junction left unmatched. The CDR3 loop reads CASSPGLAGDLPGGEQFF. CDR3 nucleotide sequence: TGTGCCAGCAGTCCAGGACTAGCGGGAGATCTCCCCGGGGGTGAGCAGTTCTTC.

The table lists this clonotype with many counts. The rearrangement joins TRBV13 to TRBJ1-3; D ambiguous. Germline values: CDR1 PRHDT, CDR2 FYEKMQ (reference sequence). V lost 0 bases and J 0 bases, leaving 6 bases between the germline ends. The CDR3 has 15 amino acids. CDR3 amino acids: CASSLGDSSGNTIYF. The CDR3 coding sequence is TGTGCCAGCAGCTTAGGTGATTCCTCTGGAAACACCATATATTTT. The full variable domain, rest sourced from reference TRBV13 and TRBJ1-3, is AAGVIQSPRHLIKEKRETATLKCYPIPRHDTVYWYQQGPGQDPQFLISFYEKMQSDKGSIPDRFSAQQFSDYHSELNMSSLELGDSALYFCASSLGDSSGNTIYFGEGSWLTVV.

This clonotype has a handful of counts. In DNA form, the CDR3 reads TGTGCCAGCAGTTACTCGGGGGAGTGGGAGACCCAGTACTTC. Translating gives CASSYSGEWETQYF. This chain links TRBV6-2 or TRBV6-3 with TRBJ2-5; D is tentatively TRBD1 or TRBD2 (5 bases each). V gave up 0 bases and J gave up 5 bases, with 10 bases separating them. Germline V lookup: CDR1 MNHEY, CDR2 SVGEGT. This CDR3 has 14 amino acids.

This clonotype was observed a few times. The chain employs TRBV20-1 and TRBJ2-7; D remains ambiguous. The CDR3 is made up of 13 amino acids. Between the trimmed V and J ends, which lost 6 bases and 2 bases, there was a span of 14 bases. The germline gives CDR1 DFQATT, CDR2 SNEGSKA (reference sequence). The CDR3 DNA is TGCAGTGCGGGCGGCACCCTAGCCTACGAGCAGTACTTC. Translated: CSAGGTLAYEQYF.

This clonotype was seen many times. V gene TRBV29-1 combines with J gene TRBJ1-2; the D gene is possibly TRBD1 (5 bases). This CDR3 region has 10 residues. Trimming removed 5 bases from V and 8 bases from J, with 9 bases in between. Per the germline V gene, CDR1 is SQVTM and CDR2 is ANQGSEA. CDR3 loop: CSVFGDGYTF. As DNA, the CDR3 is TGCAGCGTTTTCGGGGACGGCTACACCTTC.

This clonotype appeared a few times. The chain's CDR3 is CSARDLTSGPETYEQYF. DNA of the CDR3: TGCAGTGCTAGAGATCTGACTAGCGGCCCAGAAACCTACGAGCAGTACTTC. The chain has TRBV20-1 and TRBJ2-7; 9 bases align to TRBD2. Unmatched junction bases numbered 11, after V lost 0 bases and J lost 2 bases. The CDR3 totals 17 residues. Germline assignment: CDR1 DFQATT and CDR2 SNEGSKA (reference sequence).

This clonotype was seen ten or more times. The chain has TRBV9 and TRBJ1-5; 12 positions agree with TRBD1. Looked up from germline, CDR1 is SGDLS and CDR2 is YYNGEE. The CDR3 loop spans 15 amino acids. With V trimmed by 0 bases and J by 7 bases, 2 bases remained unmatched. CDR3 DNA: TGTGCCAGCAGCGTAGGCGGGACAGGGGGCCAGCCCCAGCATTTT. This codes for CASSVGGTGGQPQHF.

This clonotype appeared many times. J is TRBJ1-4 and V is TRBV5-1; D not certain. This CDR3 spans 12 amino acids. V shed 0 bases and J shed 7 bases, with 4 bases lying between them. Germline V gene lookup returns CDR1 SGHRS and CDR2 YFSETQ. The CDR3, as DNA: TGCGCCAGCAGCTTGGGGGCTGAAAAACTGTTTTTT. This gives the protein CASSLGAEKLFF.

This clonotype has a count of ten or more. The chain couples TRBV2 to TRBJ1-5; 7 bases line up with TRBD1. Germline V gene data show CDR1 as SNHLY and CDR2 as FYNNEI. The CDR3 extends over 14 amino acids. V was pared by 8 bases and J by 3 bases, with 7 bases of the junction left unmatched. The CDR3, as DNA: TGTGCCAGCCGGTCAGGGGGTTACAATCAGCCCCAGCATTTT. The encoded protein is CASRSGGYNQPQHF. Looking up the rest from reference TRBV2 and TRBJ1-5 gives the full variable domain: EPEVTQTPSHQVTQMGQEVILRCVPISNHLYFYWYRQILGQKVEFLVSFYNNEISEKSEIFDDQFSVERPDGSNFTLKIRSTKLEDSAMYFCASRSGGYNQPQHFGDGTRLSIL.

This clonotype was counted only a few times. Written as DNA, the CDR3 is TGCGCCAGCAGCTTGCTCGCAGGGACAACCGGGGAGCTGTTTTTT. Translating it yields CASSLLAGTTGELFF. The chain has TRBV5-1 and TRBJ2-2; D may be TRBD1 (6 bases). The germline V gene encodes CDR1 SGHRS and CDR2 YFSETQ. The CDR3 length is 15 residues. V was cut by 1 base and J by 5 bases, with 12 bases left in between.

The CDR3 spells CAVAGTGGPSGANVLTF. The CDR3 DNA reads as TGTGCCGTCGCCGGGACAGGGGGCCCTTCTGGGGCCAACGTCCTGACTTTC. The chain uses TRBV10-3 and TRBJ2-6, with 12 bases aligning to TRBD1. The V and J ends lost 11 bases and 1 base, in that order; junction bases with no gene match: 9. CDR1 is ENHRY and CDR2 is SYGVKD in the germline V gene. The CDR3 length is 17 residues.

This clonotype appeared a few times. This chain uses TRBV12-3 or TRBV12-4 with TRBJ1-1; D is ambiguous. CDR3 size: 14 residues. The ends were cut back, 8 bases at V and 1 base at J, with 14 bases in the middle. The CDR3 loop is CASSRRAANTEAFF. CDR3 in DNA: TGTGCCAGCTCCCGTCGGGCGGCGAACACTGAAGCTTTCTTT.

CDR3 bases: TGTGCCAGCAGCCGGGACGGAGATTCACCCCTCCACTTT. This translates into CASSRDGDSPLHF. The chain employs TRBV3-1 and TRBJ1-6; possible D gene TRBD1, 5 bases. This CDR3 is built from 13 residues. Looked up from germline, CDR1 is LGHDT and CDR2 is YNNKEL (reference sequence). Trimming removed 4 bases at V and 8 bases at J, with 9 bases between.

The chain links TRBV29-1 to TRBJ2-3, with TRBD2 identical over 9 bases. CDR3 size: 11 residues. The ends lost 6 bases at V and 6 bases at J; junction bases unmatched: 1. The germline V gene encodes CDR1 SQVTM and CDR2 ANQGSEA. The CDR3 spells CSVGLADTQYF. The CDR3 DNA sequence: TGCAGCGTAGGACTAGCGGATACGCAGTATTTT.

CDR3 nucleotides: TGTGCCAGCATGGGACCCTACGGCGGGCAGCCCCAGCATTTT. It codes for CASMGPYGGQPQHF. This chain uses TRBV28 with TRBJ1-5; tentative D call: TRBD1 (5 bases). With 7 bases removed from V and 7 bases from J, the gap between germline ends came to 17 bases. CDR3 size: 14 residues. Germline CDR1 reads MDHEN; CDR2 reads SYDVKM.

This clonotype was recorded many times. This rearrangement joins TRBV20-1 to TRBJ1-5, with D tentatively TRBD1 (6 bases). The CDR3 length is 14 residues. CDR1 and CDR2 (germline): DFQATT, SNEGSKA (reference sequence). The V gene lost 6 bases and the J gene lost 1 base, with 13 bases spanning the gap. Here the CDR3 reads CSAPRTASNQPQHF. The CDR3 nucleotides are TGCAGTGCACCCCGGACAGCCAGCAATCAGCCCCAGCATTTT.